This is a list of T cell receptor beta chains from one sample in a study of a mutant IDH1 vaccine in newly diagnosed glioma. These receptors have no identified antigens. Using immunoSEQ multiplex PCR, the repertoire was profiled, and TCRdb retains in-frame clones only, with some absent. The profile shows about 94,000 clones, under 90% of them singletons. The sequences come from PBMCs, collected from a glioma patient whose treatment included an IDH1 peptide vaccine. The source is a woman aged 50 to 65 with glioma. CDR3s include the opening cysteine and the closing phenylalanine or tryptophan. A D gene is named only where the DNA matches it firmly. Not all rows give a size; the values are once, few, many and, for expanded clones, a class.

V gene	D gene	clone size	J gene	CDR3 DNA	CDR3 protein
TRBV6-5	TRBD1	NA	TRBJ2-7	TGTGCCAGCAGTTACTCGGGTACAGGGGCACCGTACTTC	CASSYSGTGAPYF
TRBV30	NA	NA	TRBJ2-1	TGTGCCTGGACACGTATCGGGGAGCAGTTCTTC	CAWTRIGEQFF
TRBV11-2	TRBD1	NA	TRBJ2-7	TGTGCCAGCAGCTTAGTAACCCGACAGGGCTACGAGCAGTACTTC	CASSLVTRQGYEQYF
TRBV5-1	NA	NA	TRBJ1-5	TGCGCCAGCAGCTTGGAGGCAGGTCGTCGGCCCCAGCATTTT	CASSLEAGRRPQHF
TRBV5-1	NA	NA	TRBJ1-5	TGCGCCAGCACTCCGCGGGCGTGGGGCAATCAGCCCCAGCATTTT	CASTPRAWGNQPQHF
TRBV27	TRBD1	once	TRBJ1-4	TGTGCCAGCAGCAAAATAGGGACAGGGATACGGGAAAAACTGTTTTTT	CASSKIGTGIREKLFF
TRBV4-2	NA	many	TRBJ2-1	TGTGCCAGCAGCCACGACCAACACAATGAGCAGTTCTTC	CASSHDQHNEQFF
TRBV5-1	TRBD2	NA	TRBJ2-2	TGCGCCAGCAGCAAGGTGGCGGGAGGGAACACCGGGGAGCTGTTTTTT	CASSKVAGGNTGELFF
TRBV9	NA	NA	TRBJ2-1	TGTGCCAGCAGCGCCCCGCAGGGCGACAATGAGCAGTTCTTC	CASSAPQGDNEQFF
TRBV27	NA	once	TRBJ2-7	TGTGCCAGCAGTGCCTACAGGGCCTCCTACGAGCAGTACTTC	CASSAYRASYEQYF
TRBV5-4	NA	NA	TRBJ2-5	TGTGCCAGCAGTAGAGGGGGACCGCAGGAGCAGTACTTC	CASSRGGPQEQYF
TRBV5-1	NA	NA	TRBJ2-5	TGCGCCAGCAGCTTCCAGGGTCAAAGGGAGACCCAGTACTTC	CASSFQGQRETQYF
TRBV6-6	NA	NA	TRBJ2-7	TGTGCCAGCAGTTCCCCTAGCGAATCGGGCTACGAGCAGTACTTC	CASSSPSESGYEQYF
TRBV14	NA	once	TRBJ2-7	TGTGCCAGCAGCCCCGGGGGATACGAGCAGTACTTC	CASSPGGYEQYF
TRBV23-1	TRBD1	NA	TRBJ2-6	TGCGCCAGCAGTCAACCTATTACAGGGGGCGGTTCTGGGGCCAACGTCCTGACTTTC	CASSQPITGGGSGANVLTF
TRBV27	TRBD2	NA	TRBJ2-1	TGTGCCAGCAGTCTTACTAGCGGGTCTAGCTCCTACAATGAGCAGTTCTTC	CASSLTSGSSSYNEQFF
TRBV7-3	NA	NA	TRBJ2-3	TGTGCCAGCAGCTCCAGGGGAACAGATACGCAGTATTTT	CASSSRGTDTQYF